Shown below are 14 T cell receptor beta chains from a single sample sequenced in a study of blood T cell repertoires in COVID-19. The data were produced by immunoSEQ multiplex PCR, yet TCRdb's version contains in-frame clones alone and is incomplete. The table lists 200,000 to 250,000 clones, 75% to 90% of them singletons, with 3% to 3.5% in the top ten. The sample consisted of PBMCs or T cells enriched from blood (not recorded which). These receptors came from a woman in her late teens or twenties in a cohort exposed to, infected with or recovered from COVID-19 (not recorded which).

CDR3: CASTWAVNSPLHF. In DNA, the CDR3 is TGTGCCAGTACTTGGGCAGTTAATTCACCCCTCCACTTT. The V and J genes are TRBV19 and TRBJ1-6, with D uncertain. V was pared by 7 bases and J by 6 bases, with 10 bases between. The CDR3 contains 13 residues. Germline V lookup: CDR1 LNHDA, CDR2 SQIVND (reference sequence).

The genes are TRBV13 and TRBJ1-1; a possible D gene is TRBD1 (5 bases). The V end lost 6 bases, the J end lost 3 bases, and 8 bases lay between the germline ends. The germline CDR1 and CDR2 sequences are PRHDT and FYEKMQ (reference sequence). The CDR3 runs 12 residues. The CDR3 coding sequence is TGTGCCAGCAGTCGGGGGGACACTGAAGCTTTCTTT. This sequence encodes CASSRGDTEAFF. Full variable domain (remainder filled in from reference TRBV13 and TRBJ1-1): AAGVIQSPRHLIKEKRETATLKCYPIPRHDTVYWYQQGPGQDPQFLISFYEKMQSDKGSIPDRFSAQQFSDYHSELNMSSLELGDSALYFCASSRGDTEAFFGQGTRLTVV.

This chain joins TRBV5-5 and TRBJ1-1; TRBD1 matches at 10 bases. The V and J ends lost 2 bases and 2 bases, in that order; junction bases with no gene match: 3. The CDR3 is 15 residues long. CDR1 and CDR2 from the germline V gene are SGHKS and YYEKEE (reference sequence). Here the CDR3 DNA reads TGTGCCAGCAGCTTCCGGACAGGGGGTAACACTGAAGCTTTCTTT. Protein: CASSFRTGGNTEAFF.

This clone was observed a single time. The CDR3 here is CASSVVPGNEQYF. CDR3 DNA: TGTGCCAGCAGCGTAGTCCCCGGGAACGAGCAGTACTTC. The rearrangement joins TRBV9 to TRBJ2-7, with TRBD2 as a possible D gene (5 bases). The germline gives CDR1 SGDLS, CDR2 YYNGEE. The ends were cut back, 0 bases at V and 5 bases at J, with 9 bases in the middle. This CDR3 is built from 13 residues.

The genes are TRBV4-1 and TRBJ1-1, with TRBD1 matching 8 bases. The CDR3 totals 14 residues. Per the germline V gene, CDR1 is MGHRA and CDR2 is YSYEKL. With V trimmed by 3 bases and J by 7 bases, 7 bases remained unmatched. The CDR3 region is CASSQTQGGSEAFF. CDR3 coding DNA: TGCGCCAGCAGCCAGACACAGGGGGGGAGTGAAGCTTTCTTT.

This chain connects TRBV9 to TRBJ1-4; D is uncertain. The V gene's germline CDR1 is SGDLS and CDR2 YYNGEE. V lost 4 bases and J 3 bases, leaving 7 bases between the germline ends. The CDR3 runs 13 residues. The CDR3 loop is CASSLSPNEKLFF. CDR3 DNA sequence: TGTGCCAGCAGCCTCTCCCCTAATGAAAAACTGTTTTTT.

This clone has just a few counts. CDR3 protein: CASSRRAGGLSEQFF. CDR3 sequence (DNA): TGTGCCAGCAGCAGAAGAGCGGGGGGGCTTTCTGAGCAGTTCTTC. V and J are TRBV7-2 and TRBJ2-1, with 10 positions matching TRBD2. The CDR3 totals 15 residues. The germline gives CDR1 SGHTA, CDR2 FQGNSA. Losses at the gene ends were 5 bases for V and 9 bases for J; bases not matched to a gene: 10.

The V gene is TRBV19, the J gene TRBJ1-1; D not certain. The CDR3 extends over 14 amino acids. Looked up from germline, CDR1 is LNHDA and CDR2 is SQIVND (reference sequence). V lost 3 bases and J lost 10, with 18 bases in between. CDR3 in amino acids: CASSIGQHGKGAFF. The CDR3 DNA follows: TGTGCCAGTAGTATCGGTCAACACGGGAAGGGAGCTTTCTTT.

The chain carries TRBV15 and TRBJ1-2; 7 bases map to TRBD1. V trimming: 0 bases; J trimming: 7 bases; junction bases outside the gene matches: 5. Germline V gives CDR1 LNHNV, CDR2 YYDKDF (reference sequence). The CDR3 consists of 14 residues. CDR3 DNA sequence: TGTGCCACCAGCAGAGATGAGGGGGCGGGTGGCTACACCTTC. Protein sequence: CATSRDEGAGGYTF. Full variable domain (missing parts from reference TRBV15 and TRBJ1-2): DAMVIQNPRYQVTQFGKPVTLSCSQTLNHNVMYWYQQKSSQAPKLLFHYYDKDFNNEADTPDNFQSRRPNTSFCFLDIRSPGLGDTAMYLCATSRDEGAGGYTFGSGTRLTVV.

This sequence joins TRBV6-5 and TRBJ1-5; TRBD1 is a possible D gene (5 bases). This CDR3 comprises 14 residues. The V and J ends lost 6 bases and 7 bases respectively, with 16 bases between them. Germline values: CDR1 MNHEY, CDR2 SVGAGI. CDR3 loop: CASSNPQGAQPQHF. DNA of the CDR3: TGTGCCAGCAGCAACCCTCAGGGCGCCCAGCCCCAGCATTTT.

This rearrangement joins TRBV2 to TRBJ1-5; tentatively, D is TRBD1 (5 bases). The CDR3 extends over 12 amino acids. Germline values: CDR1 SNHLY, CDR2 FYNNEI. The germline V and J ends were trimmed by 7 bases and 6 bases, with 10 bases remaining between them. CDR3 sequence (DNA): TGTGCCAGCAAGCGGGGGGGTCAGCCCCAGCATTTT. Encoded protein: CASKRGGQPQHF.

V and J are TRBV19 and TRBJ1-4, with D perhaps TRBD1 (5 bases). The V and J ends lost 11 bases and 1 base respectively, with 14 bases between them. CDR1 and CDR2 (germline): LNHDA, SQIVND (reference sequence). The CDR3 has 14 residues. The CDR3 loop is CAGGGDGTNEKLFF. As DNA, the CDR3 is TGTGCCGGCGGAGGGGATGGAACTAATGAAAAACTGTTTTTT.

The chain carries TRBV19 and TRBJ1-5, with 8 bases aligning to TRBD1. CDR3 length: 13 amino acids. CDR1 and CDR2 from the germline V gene are LNHDA and SQIVND (reference sequence). Trimming at V came to 8 bases and at J to 10 bases, leaving 10 bases not matched to a gene. The CDR3 DNA follows: TGTGCCAGTGAGCAGGGGGCCGGTGGACCCCAGCATTTT. It is translated as CASEQGAGGPQHF.

This clone was observed once. The chain carries TRBV4-1 and TRBJ2-7; 7 bases match TRBD2. CDR3 size: 17 residues. Per germline, CDR1 MGHRA and CDR2 YSYEKL. The ends lost 1 base at V and 2 bases at J; junction bases unmatched: 11. CDR3 region: CASSQAEMGGATYEQYF. The CDR3, as DNA: TGCGCCAGCAGCCAAGCAGAAATGGGAGGGGCTACCTACGAGCAGTACTTC.